Below are 30 T cell receptor beta chains sequenced from a single sample in a study of tumor and adjacent non-tumor tissue in lung cancer. No cell sorting was done before RNA was extracted from the tissue. TCRbeta libraries were built with three rounds of nested PCR, modified from ARM-PCR. Using its own MiXCR run on the multiplex PCR reads, TCRdb lists one record per CDR3 protein. Found here are roughly 81,000 distinct CDR3 sequences, around two thirds of them singletons; the top ten hold about 12%. The sequencing input was lung tumor tissue. These receptors were collected from a woman aged 70-85 years with non-small cell lung cancer.

With regard to this clonotype: Because it lacks the conserved phenylalanine or tryptophan at the end, this CDR3 is likely a read error. The genes are TRBV4-2 and TRBJ2-1; the match to TRBD1 covers 9 bases. Per the germline V gene, CDR1 is LGHNA and CDR2 is YNFKEQ. This CDR3 is built from 16 residues. CDR3 sequence reads: CASSQGWDRDHNEQFL. CDR3 coding DNA: TGTGCCAGTAGCCAAGGATGGGACAGGGATCACAATGAGCAGTTCTTA.

Concerning this clonotype: This CDR3 fails to terminate in the conserved phenylalanine or tryptophan, so it likely reflects a read error. This chain connects TRBV20-1 to TRBJ2-7; 11 bases are shared with TRBD2. The CDR3 is 15 amino acids. Germline CDR1 reads DFQATT; CDR2 reads SNEGSKA (reference sequence). The CDR3 here is CNARGPLAGEYEQYL. The CDR3 nucleotides are TGCAATGCTAGAGGTCCACTAGCGGGAGAGTACGAGCAGTACTTA.

In this sample, this clonotype turned up many times. The chain couples TRBV5-1 to TRBJ1-2; TRBD1 agrees at 7 bases. This CDR3 has 13 amino acids. V shed 5 bases, J shed 6 bases, and the junction held 7 bases outside the gene matches. Germline CDR1 and CDR2: SGHRS and YFSETQ. The CDR3 bases are TGCGCCAGCAGACGGCAGGGGGAGGATGGCTACACCTTC. It yields the protein CASRRQGEDGYTF.

V usage is TRBV5-1 and J usage is TRBJ2-1; tentatively, D is TRBD1 (6 bases). The V end was cut by 2 bases, the J end by 8 bases, with 17 bases between. Germline V CDR1 and CDR2: SGHRS, YFSETQ. CDR3 length: 15 residues. The CDR3 protein is CASSFLQGSGDEQFF. The DNA for the CDR3 is TGCGCCAGCAGCTTCTTACAGGGAAGTGGCGATGAGCAGTTCTTC.

Ten or more counts support this clonotype. V and J are TRBV30 and TRBJ1-2; perhaps TRBD1 as D (5 bases). The V and J ends lost 8 bases and 6 bases respectively, with 19 bases between them. The CDR3 sequence is 13 residues long. Germline V CDR1 and CDR2: GTSNPN, SVGIG (reference sequence). CDR3 region: CALAAGTSDGYTF. CDR3 in DNA: TGTGCCCTGGCCGCCGGGACTTCGGATGGCTACACCTTC.

As to this clonotype: The junction shows a germline mismatch at one end, possibly a read error. The V call is TRBV10-3, the J call TRBJ1-2; D is unclear. Germline V gives CDR1 ENHRY, CDR2 SYGVKD. This CDR3 contains 13 residues. CDR3 in DNA: TGTGCCATCCAAACTAGGGAGGGCTATGGCTACACGTTC. As protein: CAIQTREGYGYTF.

This clonotype was seen many times. The V gene is TRBV6-6, the J gene TRBJ1-2; D unclear. CDR1 MNHNY and CDR2 SVGAGI come from the germline V gene (reference sequence). Trimming removed 4 bases at V and 13 bases at J, with 16 bases between. The CDR3 extends over 12 amino acids. The CDR3 loop is CASSSGLGFSTF. The CDR3, as DNA: TGTGCCAGCAGTTCCGGATTGGGTTTTAGCACCTTC.

On this clonotype itself: Being one base from a much bigger clone, this may be a read error. The chain carries TRBV30 and TRBJ2-2, with 8 bases fitting TRBD1. Trimming removed 1 base from V and 6 bases from J; junction bases left unmatched: 10. The V gene's germline CDR1 is GTSNPN and CDR2 SVGIG (reference sequence). This CDR3 has 16 amino acids. The CDR3 DNA sequence: TGTGCCTGGAGTGACCCGGGACAGGATTTTCCCGGGGAGCTGTTTTTT. Translation: CAWSDPGQDFPGELFF.

This clonotype was seen at least ten times. The genes are TRBV20-1 and TRBJ1-2; 8 bases agree with TRBD1. The V and J ends lost 3 bases and 8 bases, in that order; junction bases with no gene match: 5. The CDR3 extends over 12 amino acids. CDR1 and CDR2 from the germline V gene are DFQATT and SNEGSKA (reference sequence). The CDR3 loop reads CSASGQGYGYTF. The CDR3, as DNA: TGCAGTGCTAGTGGACAGGGTTACGGCTACACCTTC.

For this clonotype: One base away lies a much larger clone, so this may be a sequencing read error. This chain connects TRBV28 to TRBJ1-4, with D unresolved. The V gene's germline CDR1 is MDHEN and CDR2 SYDVKM. CDR3 length equals 16 residues. V was pared by 5 bases and J by 3 bases, with 16 bases between. CDR3 sequence: CASSVSSMSPNEKLFF. The CDR3 nucleotides read TGTGCCAGCAGTGTTAGCAGTATGTCGCCTAATGAAAAACTGTTTTTT.

Notes on this clonotype: It is likely a read error, because the conserved phenylalanine at the end of the CDR3 is missing. The DNA is left out, because the CDR3 cannot be placed on it with certainty; the CDR3 is given as TCRdb lists it. V usage is TRBV7-9 and J usage is TRBJ2-5. With termini counted, the CDR3 has 12 amino acids. Germline CDR1 SEHNR, CDR2 FQNEAQ (reference sequence). The CDR3 spells CASSLWGETLYL.

The chain recombines TRBV30 with TRBJ2-7, with D perhaps assigned TRBD1 or TRBD2 (5 bases each). Trimming removed 3 bases from V and 9 bases from J, with 21 bases in between. Germline CDR1 is GTSNPN and CDR2 is SVGIG (reference sequence). The CDR3 runs to 14 residues. The DNA of the CDR3 is TGTGCCTGGAGGGACCGGGACGGCTCCTGCGGGCAGTACTTC. Protein sequence: CAWRDRDGSCGQYF.

About this clonotype: Relative to the germline gene, one junction end is altered; a read error may explain this. The V gene is TRBV5-1, the J gene TRBJ2-3; unclear D gene. CDR1 is SGHRS, CDR2 YFSETQ, per germline. CDR3 size: 11 residues. CDR3 residues: CPSKEEWTQYF. The DNA of the CDR3 is TGCCCCAGCAAAGAGGAGTGGACGCAGTATTTT. Full variable domain (rest looked up from reference TRBV5-1 and TRBJ2-3): KAGVTQTPRYLIKTRGQQVTLSCSPISGHRSVSWYQQTPGQGLQFLFEYFSETQRNKGNFPGRFSGRQFSNSRSEMNVSTLELGDSALYLCPSKEEWTQYFGPGTRLTVL.

Details on this clonotype: With a much larger clone just one base away, this may be a read error. CDR3 DNA: TGCCCCAGCAGCTTGGAGGGCTCGGGACGGATTAATGAAAAACTGTTTTTT. It codes for CPSSLEGSGRINEKLFF. The chain couples TRBV5-1 to TRBJ1-4; D possibly corresponds to TRBD1 (5 bases). Looked up from germline, CDR1 is SGHRS and CDR2 is YFSETQ. CDR3 size: 17 residues.

The V call is TRBV7-9, the J call TRBJ2-6; D is ambiguous. CDR3 length: 18 residues. The ends were cut back, 2 bases at V and 0 bases at J, with 14 bases in the middle. CDR1 is SEHNR and CDR2 is FQNEAQ in the germline V gene (reference sequence). CDR3 DNA: TGTGCCAGCAGCTTACTGCTTCTCAGCCTCTCTGGGGCCAACGTCCTGACTTTC. Protein sequence: CASSLLLLSLSGANVLTF.

A remark on this clonotype: A junction end diverges from the germline sequence, so it may reflect a read error. The chain employs TRBV29-1 and TRBJ2-6, with D possibly matching TRBD1 (5 bases). Germline-derived CDR1 and CDR2 are SQVTM and ANQGSEA. This CDR3 is built from 16 residues. The CDR3: CSVEPAFSSGANVLIF. The CDR3 bases are TGCAGCGTTGAACCGGCCTTCAGCTCTGGGGCCAACGTCCTGATTTTC. Looking up the rest from reference TRBV29-1 and TRBJ2-6 gives the full variable domain: SAVISQKPSRDICQRGTSLTIQCQVDSQVTMMFWYRQQPGQSLTLIATANQGSEATYESGFVIDKFPISRPNLTFSTLTVSNMSPEDSSIYLCSVEPAFSSGANVLIFGAGSRLTVL.

The chain uses TRBV6-5 and TRBJ2-5, with a possible D match to TRBD2 (6 bases). This CDR3 contains 16 residues. Germline values: CDR1 MNHEY, CDR2 SVGAGI. V shed 9 bases and J shed 3 bases, with 23 bases lying between them. Written as DNA, the CDR3 is TGTGCCAGTGGTAGCCCCTCGGGAGAAGGAAAAGAGACCCAGTACTTC. Its translation is CASGSPSGEGKETQYF.

For this clonotype: One end of the junction does not line up with germline, which may come from a read error. The chain joins TRBV6-2 or TRBV6-3 to TRBJ2-7; tentatively, D is TRBD2 (5 bases). The germline CDR1 and CDR2 sequences are MNHEY and SVGEGT. This CDR3 contains 14 residues. The CDR3 DNA is TGTGTCAGCAGACGAGCGGAACCCTCCCACGAGCAGTACTTC. Protein: CVSRRAEPSHEQYF.

This clonotype was found many times. This chain joins TRBV6-5 and TRBJ1-1; a possible D gene is TRBD1 (6 bases). This CDR3 comprises 14 residues. The germline V gene encodes CDR1 MNHEY and CDR2 SVGAGI. V dropped 8 bases and J dropped 4 bases, with 17 bases sitting between them. CDR3 loop: CASVWGAGLTEAFF. The CDR3 nucleotides read TGTGCCAGCGTGTGGGGGGCGGGTCTCACTGAAGCTTTCTTT.

This clonotype was counted only a few times. This rearrangement joins TRBV28 to TRBJ2-7, with 10 bases matching TRBD2. The CDR3 loop spans 17 amino acids. After removal of 7 bases from V and 5 bases from J, the junction contained 17 bases not matched to a gene. Germline CDR1 is MDHEN and CDR2 is SYDVKM. The CDR3 protein is CASNPSGRALSLDEQYF. CDR3 sequence (DNA): TGTGCCAGCAACCCCAGCGGGAGGGCCTTATCATTGGACGAGCAGTACTTC.

In the case of this clonotype: It is likely a read error, because the conserved phenylalanine at the end of the CDR3 is missing. This rearrangement joins TRBV29-1 to TRBJ2-1; unclear D gene. Germline V CDR1 and CDR2: SQVTM, ANQGSEA. The CDR3 spans 11 residues. Written as DNA, the CDR3 is TGCAGTGTTGAAGGGTGGAATGAGCAGTTCTTA. Protein product: CSVEGWNEQFL.

Of note for this clonotype: This may be a read error, as it is one base from a much larger clone. V and J are TRBV11-2 and TRBJ1-4; the D gene is possibly TRBD1 (5 bases). Germline V gene lookup returns CDR1 SGHAT and CDR2 FQNNGV. Deletions cut 1 base from V and 14 bases from J, with 17 bases between. The CDR3 covers 14 residues. The CDR3 is CASSLVGCREGLFF. Written as DNA, the CDR3 is TGTGCCAGCAGCTTAGTAGGATGTCGAGAGGGGCTGTTTTTT.

Remarks on this clonotype: This may be a read error: a much more frequent sequence differs by one nucleotide. V and J are TRBV20-1 and TRBJ2-1; 9 bases fit TRBD2. The CDR3 is made up of 15 amino acids. The V and J ends lost 4 bases and 4 bases, in that order; junction bases with no gene match: 8. CDR1 DFQATT and CDR2 SNEGSKA come from the germline V gene (reference sequence). This chain's CDR3 is CSANPGTSSYNEQFF. The CDR3 bases are TGCAGTGCTAATCCCGGGACTAGCAGTTACAATGAGCAGTTCTTC.

This chain connects TRBV12-3 or TRBV12-4 to TRBJ1-5; 8 nucleotides align to TRBD1. The CDR3 extends over 15 amino acids. Written as DNA, the CDR3 is TGTGGCAGTGCAAAGACAGGGGACGTTAATCAGCCCCAGCATTTT. Translated, it gives CGSAKTGDVNQPQHF.

This chain joins TRBV5-1 and TRBJ2-5, with D possibly being TRBD2 (5 bases). V was clipped by 5 bases and J by 9 bases, with 20 bases between them. The CDR3 is 14 amino acids. Germline values: CDR1 SGHRS, CDR2 YFSETQ. Here the CDR3 DNA reads TGCGCCAGCAGGATGGGATCGGGATCCTTGCCCCAGTACTTC. Amino acids: CASRMGSGSLPQYF.

Concerning this clonotype itself: Mismatch with germline at one junction end may stem from a read error. The rearrangement joins TRBV11-3 to TRBJ1-3, with no clear D. The CDR3 is 19 residues long. The V gene's germline CDR1 is SGHNT and CDR2 YENEEA. In DNA, the CDR3 is TGTGCCAGCAGCCAAGTACATGGTACCACAAATAACTCTGGACACACCATATATTTT. Its translation is CASSQVHGTTNNSGHTIYF.

The CDR3, as DNA: TGTGCCAGCAGCCCCATAGCGGTCGCTAATGAAAAACTGTTTTTT. It yields the protein CASSPIAVANEKLFF. This rearrangement joins TRBV7-8 to TRBJ1-4, with no clear D. The CDR3 contains 15 residues. Germline V gives CDR1 SGHVS, CDR2 FQNEAQ. Trimming cost V 5 bases and J 3 bases, with 13 bases left between them.

To note about this clonotype: Compared with germline, one end of the junction differs, possibly owing to a read error. The V and J genes are TRBV29-1 and TRBJ1-2; D is unclear. Per the germline V gene, CDR1 is SQVTM and CDR2 is ANQGSEA. CDR3 length equals 12 residues. CDR3 nucleotide sequence: TGCAGCGTTGTAGGGCGGAATTATGGCAACACCTTC. It specifies CSVVGRNYGNTF.

For this clonotype: The junction departs from the called germline gene at one end, perhaps through a read error. J is TRBJ2-2 and V is TRBV4-2; TRBD2 matches 15 bases. The CDR3 loop spans 19 amino acids. Per germline, CDR1 LGHNA and CDR2 YNFKEQ. This chain's CDR3 is CASSHLGTSGRRVAGELLF. The CDR3 DNA is TGTGCCAGCAGCCATCTTGGGACTAGCGGGAGGCGGGTCGCCGGGGAGCTGCTTTTT.

This clonotype was recorded a few times. Its ends do not fully match the called genes, so a read error is possible. The gene calls are TRBV29-1 and TRBJ1-3; TRBD1 aligns across 7 bases. The CDR3 length is 14 residues. Germline CDR1 is SQVTM and CDR2 is ANQGSEA. The CDR3 spells CSASGTDSGNTICF. Here the CDR3 DNA reads TGCAGCGCGTCCGGGACAGACTCTGGAAATACCATATGTTTT.